A selection of T cell receptor beta chains follows, all from one sample in a study of cytomegalovirus exposure and HLA in healthy donors. TCRdb's copy holds only in-frame clones and misses some; the assay was immunoSEQ multiplex PCR. The table has more than 150,000 clones, around 80% seen once; the top ten hold more than 1.5%. The sample consisted of PBMCs. These receptors were taken from a man aged 35 to 55 in good health and CMV-seronegative. Each CDR3 is given with its conserved first and last residue. D genes are given only for firm matches. The size of a clone is reported for some rows only, either as once, few or many, or as a class for expanded clones.

D gene	clone size	CDR3 length	V gene	J gene	CDR3 DNA	CDR3 protein
.	.	15	TRBV4-1	TRBJ2-7	TGCGCCAGCAGCCAGGCAGGGACTCTTAATTACGAGCAGTACTTC	CASSQAGTLNYEQYF
.	few	13	TRBV15	TRBJ2-5	TGTGCCACCAGGAGGGCCGGGGAAGAGACCCAGTACTTC	CATRRAGEETQYF
.	.	15	TRBV2	TRBJ1-4	TGTGCCAGCAGTGACTACGGACTTGAAAATGAAAAACTGTTTTTT	CASSDYGLENEKLFF
.	.	13	TRBV7-3	TRBJ2-7	TGTGCCAGCAGCTTAACCGGCGGCTACGAGCAGTACTTC	CASSLTGGYEQYF
TRBD2	.	19	TRBV4-1	TRBJ2-1	TGCGCCAGCAGCCAACAAATAAGGAGGCGGACTAGCGGCTACAATGAGCAGTTCTTC	CASSQQIRRRTSGYNEQFF
TRBD2	.	15	TRBV6-6	TRBJ2-2	TGTGCCAGCAGTTCCACGGGGGGGCAGGGCGGGGAGCTGTTTTTT	CASSSTGGQGGELFF
.	.	14	TRBV5-6	TRBJ1-1	TGTGCCAGCAGCGGGGCTATCGGACGCGCTGAAGCTTTCTTT	CASSGAIGRAEAFF
TRBD1	many	13	TRBV4-3	TRBJ2-7	TGCGCCAGCAGCCCAACCCGGGGACAGGGGGTGAGGTTC	CASSPTRGQGVRF
TRBD2	.	13	TRBV29-1	TRBJ2-7	TGCAGCGTGCTAGCGGGAGGAAGGAACGAGCAGTACTTC	CSVLAGGRNEQYF
.	.	16	TRBV6-6	TRBJ1-6	TGTGCCAGCAGTCCTTCGGGACCGGCCCAGGGGTCACCCCTCCACTTT	CASSPSGPAQGSPLHF
TRBD1	once	13	TRBV30	TRBJ2-2	TGTGCCTGGAGTGGACAGGGCGTCGGGGAGCTGTTTTTT	CAWSGQGVGELFF
.	.	15	TRBV7-8	TRBJ1-5	TGTGCCAGCAGCTCGTCGGTGGGCGCAGGTCAGCCCCAGCATTTT	CASSSSVGAGQPQHF
.	.	12	TRBV2	TRBJ1-2	TGTGCCAGCGGAGAGGGGGGGCTCGGCTACACCTTC	CASGEGGLGYTF
TRBD1	.	16	TRBV11-2	TRBJ2-5	TGTGCCAGCAGCGGACCGGGACAGGGATATCAAGAGACCCAGTACTTC	CASSGPGQGYQETQYF
.	.	15	TRBV9	TRBJ2-7	TGTGCCAGCAGCGTCCGGCCGATCGACAGCTACGAGCAGTACTTC	CASSVRPIDSYEQYF
TRBD2	.	15	TRBV6-5	TRBJ2-7	TGTGCCAGCAGTTCCCCTGGCCGGGGGGGCTACGAGCAGTACTTC	CASSSPGRGGYEQYF
.	.	15	TRBV4-1	TRBJ2-2	TGCGCCAGCAGCCAAGATCCCAGGAACACCGGGGAGCTGTTTTTT	CASSQDPRNTGELFF
TRBD1	once	16	TRBV5-6	TRBJ2-4	TGTGCCAGCAGCCCGGGACAGGCCTCGGCCAAAAACATTCAGTACTTC	CASSPGQASAKNIQYF
.	.	16	TRBV5-1	TRBJ2-5	TGCGCCAGCAGGCGATCGGGACAATTTTTTGGAGAGACCCAGTACTTC	CASRRSGQFFGETQYF
.	.	15	TRBV28	TRBJ1-5	TGTGCCAGCAGTTTACAACAGGCCTTGAATCAGCCCCAGCATTTT	CASSLQQALNQPQHF
.	.	13	TRBV15	TRBJ2-7	TGTGCCACCAGCAGAGACAGGGGTCGCGAGCAGTACTTC	CATSRDRGREQYF
.	.	15	TRBV5-1	TRBJ2-7	TGCGCCAGCAGCTTGGGGCACTCCGGAGCCTACGAGCAGTACTTC	CASSLGHSGAYEQYF